The 32 T cell receptor beta chains presented below share a single source sample, sequenced in a study of blood T cell repertoires in COVID-19. Measured with immunoSEQ multiplex PCR; TCRdb has only the in-frame clones, and not every one. This sample yields about 80,000 clones, of which around nine tenths are seen a single time; around 5% belongs to the top ten. What was sequenced was peripheral blood. These receptors came from a woman older than 75 with active or convalescent COVID-19.

The J gene is TRBJ1-1, the V gene TRBV6-5; TRBD1 might be the D (5 bases). V lost 2 bases and J 2 bases, leaving 12 bases between the germline ends. There are 15 residues in the CDR3. Germline CDR1 reads MNHEY; CDR2 reads SVGAGI. The CDR3 DNA is TGTGCCAGCAGTTACGATGGGGGGATAAACACTGAAGCTTTCTTT. This gives the protein CASSYDGGINTEAFF.

Here the CDR3 reads CASSLSLGGRDGYTF. For the CDR3, the DNA is TGTGCCAGCAGTTTATCCCTCGGCGGGCGGGATGGCTACACCTTC. The rearrangement joins TRBV28 to TRBJ1-2; D not resolved. The CDR3 is 15 residues long. The V end lost 1 base, the J end lost 6 bases, and 15 bases lay between the germline ends. Germline lookup yields CDR1 MDHEN and CDR2 SYDVKM.

The chain carries TRBV5-6 and TRBJ1-4, with D hard to call. The germline V gene has CDR1 SGHDT and CDR2 YYEEEE. Trimming pared 4 bases from V and 8 bases from J, leaving 9 bases between. The CDR3 has 12 amino acids. CDR3 bases: TGTGCCAGCAGCCCGGGTAGGGAAAAACTGTTTTTT. Protein sequence: CASSPGREKLFF.

This sequence joins TRBV28 and TRBJ2-1; TRBD1 matches 11 bases. Germline V gene sequence: CDR1 MDHEN, CDR2 SYDVKM. CDR3 length: 15 amino acids. V was pared by 4 bases and J by 5 bases, with 4 bases of the junction left unmatched. CDR3 amino acids: CASSWEGQGDNEQFF. The CDR3 DNA is TGTGCCAGCAGTTGGGAGGGACAGGGGGACAATGAGCAGTTCTTC.

CDR3 DNA: TGTGCCAGCGGCGACAGAATCAATAACTATGGCTACACCTTC. Translation: CASGDRINNYGYTF. The chain links TRBV28 to TRBJ1-2; perhaps TRBD1 as D (5 bases). This CDR3 is built from 14 residues. Looked up from germline, CDR1 is MDHEN and CDR2 is SYDVKM. The ends were cut back, 8 bases at V and 1 base at J, with 14 bases in the middle.

This clone was recorded once. CDR3 sequence (DNA): TGTGCCAGCAGCTTGCAATCCAGGGGGAACACTGAAGCTTTCTTT. Encoded protein: CASSLQSRGNTEAFF. The chain couples TRBV7-9 to TRBJ1-1, with TRBD1 as a possible D gene (6 bases). The V gene's germline CDR1 is SEHNR and CDR2 FQNEAQ (reference sequence). Trimming shortened V by 3 bases and J by 1 base, and 12 bases separated the two germline ends. The CDR3 runs 15 residues. The full variable domain, in which reference TRBV7-9 and TRBJ1-1 provide the parts outside the CDR3, is DTGVSQNPRHKITKRGQNVTFRCDPISEHNRLYWYRQTLGQGPEFLTYFQNEAQLEKSRLLSDRFSAERPKGSFSTLEIQRTEQGDSAMYLCASSLQSRGNTEAFFGQGTRLTVV.

V is TRBV7-9 and J is TRBJ2-7, with D possibly matching TRBD2 (5 bases). V was clipped by 1 base and J by 7 bases, with 11 bases between them. This CDR3 has 13 residues. Germline lookup yields CDR1 SEHNR and CDR2 FQNEAQ (reference sequence). The CDR3 coding sequence is TGTGCCAGCAGCTTAGGGACTCCTGGGGAGCAGTACTTC. The encoded protein is CASSLGTPGEQYF.

V usage is TRBV2 and J usage is TRBJ1-2; D gene unclear. This CDR3 has 14 amino acids. V shed 5 bases and J shed 1 base, with 11 bases lying between them. CDR1 is SNHLY, CDR2 FYNNEI, per germline. Written as DNA, the CDR3 is TGTGCCAGCAGTACCGAGCGGGGTAACTATGGCTACACCTTC. The encoded protein is CASSTERGNYGYTF.

The chain couples TRBV11-1 to TRBJ2-7; tentatively, D is TRBD1 (6 bases). CDR1 and CDR2 from the germline V gene are SGHAT and FQDESV (reference sequence). Between the trimmed V and J ends, which lost 3 bases and 1 base, there was a span of 7 bases. The CDR3 is 13 amino acids. The CDR3 loop reads CASSFQGSYEQYF. DNA of the CDR3: TGTGCCAGCAGCTTCCAGGGGTCCTACGAGCAGTACTTC.

J is TRBJ2-7 and V is TRBV4-3; D gene unclear. Per germline, CDR1 LGHNA and CDR2 YSLEER. The CDR3 contains 14 residues. V dropped 1 base and J dropped 2 bases, with 9 bases sitting between them. The CDR3: CASSQASVPYEQYF. In DNA, the CDR3 is TGCGCCAGCAGCCAAGCTTCCGTCCCCTACGAGCAGTACTTC.

The chain has TRBV11-2 and TRBJ1-1, with D tentatively TRBD1 (6 bases). The CDR3 has 14 residues. Germline lookup yields CDR1 SGHAT and CDR2 FQNNGV. V was clipped by 3 bases and J by 7 bases, with 15 bases between them. The CDR3: CASSFIGGRIEAFF. CDR3 nucleotide sequence: TGTGCCAGCAGCTTTATCGGGGGGCGGATTGAAGCTTTCTTT.

The chain recombines TRBV14 with TRBJ2-3; possible D gene TRBD1, 6 bases. Trimming took off 4 bases at V and 2 bases at J, with 10 bases between the two ends. The CDR3 spans 14 residues. CDR1 SGHDN and CDR2 FVKESK come from the germline V gene. The CDR3 nucleotides read TGTGCCAGCAGCCCTGGACAGCCCACAGATACGCAGTATTTT. Translated: CASSPGQPTDTQYF.

This chain links TRBV3-1 (or the pseudogene TRBV3-2) with TRBJ1-2; TRBD1 agrees at 10 bases. Germline V gene lookup returns CDR1 LGHDT and CDR2 YNNKEL (reference sequence). V lost 4 bases to trimming and J lost 8 bases; unmatched junction nucleotides: 4. The CDR3 covers 13 residues. The CDR3 sequence is CASSPRDRGGYTF. The CDR3 DNA sequence: TGTGCCAGCAGCCCCCGGGACAGGGGAGGCTACACCTTC.

The rearrangement links TRBV4-3 to TRBJ2-2, with D perhaps TRBD1 (6 bases). Germline V gene sequence: CDR1 LGHNA, CDR2 YSLEER. Trimming cost V 3 bases and J 4 bases, with 12 bases left between them. The CDR3 has 15 residues. CDR3 loop: CASSQRTEATGELFF. The CDR3, as DNA: TGCGCCAGCAGCCAGAGGACAGAGGCCACCGGGGAGCTGTTTTTT.

The CDR3 DNA follows: TGTGCCAGCTCCCCGAGTCGCACAGATACGCAGTATTTT. This encodes CASSPSRTDTQYF. The rearrangement links TRBV18 to TRBJ2-3; D gene unclear. This CDR3 spans 13 amino acids. Germline V gene lookup returns CDR1 KGHSH and CDR2 LQKENI. V lost 6 bases, J lost 1 base, and 8 bases lay in between.

This clone was detected only a few times. V is TRBV2 and J is TRBJ1-4; 10 positions agree with TRBD1. The V gene end was trimmed by 3 bases and the J gene end by 7 bases; junction bases not matched to a gene: 8. CDR1 is SNHLY, CDR2 FYNNEI, per germline. This CDR3 comprises 16 residues. As DNA, the CDR3 is TGTGCCAGCAGTGAGGGGGGACAGGGGAAGGGTGAAAAACTGTTTTTT. Its translation: CASSEGGQGKGEKLFF.

The V call is TRBV5-4, the J call TRBJ1-6; a weak D match, TRBD1 (5 bases). The length of the CDR3 is 16 residues. Trimming shortened V by 0 bases and J by 0 bases, and 7 bases separated the two germline ends. Looked up from germline, CDR1 is SGHNT and CDR2 is YYREEE (reference sequence). The CDR3 loop is CASSLAGGSYNSPLHF. DNA for the CDR3: TGTGCCAGCAGCTTGGCGGGGGGCTCCTATAATTCACCCCTCCACTTT. Looking up the rest from reference TRBV5-4 and TRBJ1-6 gives the full variable domain: ETGVTQSPTHLIKTRGQQVTLRCSSQSGHNTVSWYQQALGQGPQFIFQYYREEENGRGNFPPRFSGLQFPNYSSELNVNALELDDSALYLCASSLAGGSYNSPLHFGNGTRLTVT.

The chain is built from TRBV21-1 and TRBJ1-2; TRBD1, the table's D call, lacks a check against the DNA. TRBV21-1 is listed as a pseudogene. The CDR3 has 15 amino acids. The chain's CDR3 is CASSRSGGRLRGYTF. As DNA, the CDR3 is TGTGCCAGCAGCAGGTCAGGGGGCCGCTTAAGAGGCTACACCTTC.

This chain joins TRBV6-6 and TRBJ2-7, with a possible D match to TRBD1 (5 bases). The CDR3 sequence is 14 residues long. Germline V CDR1 and CDR2: MNHNY, SVGAGI (reference sequence). V gave up 6 bases and J gave up 8 bases, with 20 bases separating them. The CDR3 here is CASRSTGSQTQQYF. CDR3 coding DNA: TGTGCCAGCAGGTCAACAGGTTCCCAAACGCAGCAGTACTTC.

This chain connects TRBV7-3 to TRBJ2-3; D is possibly TRBD2 (6 bases). V was pared by 5 bases and J by 6 bases, with 15 bases between. The CDR3 contains 14 residues. Germline CDR1 and CDR2: SGHTA and FQGTGA. Here the CDR3 DNA reads TGTGCCAGCAGCCATAGCGGACTCGGGGATACGCAGTATTTT. Amino acid sequence: CASSHSGLGDTQYF.

V is TRBV4-2 and J is TRBJ2-1; 9 bases are a match to TRBD1. The CDR3 runs 15 residues. Germline loops: CDR1 LGHNA, CDR2 YNFKEQ. V was clipped by 4 bases and J by 8 bases; unmatched bases: 9. CDR3 sequence reads: CASSPSGQGGDEQFF. The DNA for the CDR3 is TGTGCCAGCAGCCCTTCGGGACAGGGAGGCGATGAGCAGTTCTTC.

This rearrangement joins TRBV2 to TRBJ2-5; 9 bases map to TRBD1. The V and J ends lost 6 bases and 0 bases, in that order; junction bases with no gene match: 14. The V gene's germline CDR1 is SNHLY and CDR2 FYNNEI. The CDR3 is 18 amino acids. In DNA form, the CDR3 reads TGTGCCAGCAGCGCCGGGACAGGGCTAGCGGTCAACCAAGAGACCCAGTACTTC. This translates into CASSAGTGLAVNQETQYF.

The V and J genes are TRBV7-2 and TRBJ1-6; D gene uncertain. V lost 5 bases and J 8 bases, leaving 10 bases between the germline ends. The CDR3 sequence is 13 residues long. In germline, CDR1 is SGHTA, CDR2 FQGNSA. CDR3 in amino acids: CASSRGPYSPLHF. In DNA, the CDR3 is TGTGCCAGCAGCCGGGGTCCCTATTCACCCCTCCACTTT.

This rearrangement joins TRBV4-3 to TRBJ2-3, with TRBD2 identical over 10 bases. CDR3 length equals 14 residues. Trimming removed 4 bases from V and 6 bases from J; junction bases left unmatched: 4. Germline values: CDR1 LGHNA, CDR2 YSLEER. The CDR3 nucleotides are TGCGCCAGCAGCCCCAGCGGGGGGGCCGATACGCAGTATTTT. This codes for CASSPSGGADTQYF.

The rearrangement uses TRBV10-3 and TRBJ2-3; TRBD2 agrees at 9 bases. The J segment lost 3 bases and the V segment lost 6 bases, leaving 7 bases of the junction unmatched. The germline CDR1 and CDR2 sequences are ENHRY and SYGVKD. The CDR3 contains 15 residues. This CDR3 is CAIRALAGSTDTQYF. DNA for the CDR3: TGTGCCATCAGGGCCCTAGCGGGATCGACAGATACGCAGTATTTT.

The chain has TRBV24-1 and TRBJ2-3; TRBD1 agrees at 7 bases. The CDR3 runs 16 residues. With V trimmed by 3 bases and J by 2 bases, 7 bases remained unmatched. Germline assignment: CDR1 KGHDR and CDR2 SFDVKD. The chain's CDR3 is CATSDRRDSHTDTQYF. The CDR3 DNA follows: TGTGCCACCAGTGATCGCCGGGACAGCCACACAGATACGCAGTATTTT.

The rearrangement joins TRBV29-1 to TRBJ2-2; 11 positions match TRBD2. With 0 bases clipped from V and 7 bases from J, the junction kept 7 bases outside the gene matches. Germline V gene data show CDR1 as SQVTM and CDR2 as ANQGSEA. The CDR3 contains 16 residues. In DNA, the CDR3 is TGCAGCGTTGAAGATGGCCTAGCGGGAGGAGGCGGGGAGCTGTTTTTT. It codes for CSVEDGLAGGGGELFF.

The chain is built from TRBV11-2 and TRBJ1-2, with 11 bases identical to TRBD1. The junction had 3 bases not matched to a gene; V was cut back by 4 bases and J by 5 bases. From germline, CDR1 is SGHAT and CDR2 FQNNGV. This CDR3 is 14 amino acids long. DNA of the CDR3: TGTGCCAGCAGCTCCGGACAGGGGGCATATGGCTACACCTTC. Amino acids: CASSSGQGAYGYTF.

This chain links TRBV5-6 with TRBJ2-1; D possibly corresponds to TRBD2 (6 bases). Trimming pared 4 bases from V and 6 bases from J, leaving 17 bases between. Germline V CDR1 and CDR2: SGHDT, YYEEEE. CDR3 length equals 15 residues. Here the CDR3 DNA reads TGTGCCAGCAGCCCGTGGCGGCGGGGTACCAATGAGCAGTTCTTC. It encodes CASSPWRRGTNEQFF. Combining the CDR3 with reference TRBV5-6 and TRBJ2-1 gives the whole variable domain DAGVTQSPTHLIKTRGQQVTLRCSPKSGHDTVSWYQQALGQGPQFIFQYYEEEERQRGNFPDRFSGHQFPNYSSELNVNALLLGDSALYLCASSPWRRGTNEQFFGPGTRLTVL.

This clone has only a few counts. This chain links TRBV7-8 with TRBJ1-5; 8 nucleotides line up with TRBD1. Germline CDR1 and CDR2: SGHVS and FQNEAQ. CDR3 length: 16 amino acids. V lost 6 bases, J lost 4 bases, and 11 bases stayed unmatched. The chain's CDR3 is CASSPQTGARNQPQHF. As DNA, the CDR3 is TGTGCCAGCAGTCCTCAGACAGGGGCCCGGAATCAGCCCCAGCATTTT.

This chain uses TRBV5-6 with TRBJ2-2, with 7 bases identical to TRBD1. This CDR3 spans 15 amino acids. CDR1 is SGHDT, CDR2 YYEEEE, per germline. Trimming removed 2 bases from V and 3 bases from J; junction bases left unmatched: 4. DNA for the CDR3: TGTGCCAGCAGCTTCGGGACAGTGTACACCGGGGAGCTGTTTTTT. Amino acids: CASSFGTVYTGELFF.

CDR3 amino acids: CASSSTGTSGGNEQFF. CDR3 coding DNA: TGTGCCAGCAGCTCAACCGGGACTAGCGGGGGCAATGAGCAGTTCTTC. The chain uses TRBV7-8 and TRBJ2-1; TRBD2 matches 14 bases. The CDR3 extends over 16 amino acids. J was trimmed by 6 bases and V by 4 bases; bases with no gene match: 5. The V gene's germline CDR1 is SGHVS and CDR2 FQNEAQ.